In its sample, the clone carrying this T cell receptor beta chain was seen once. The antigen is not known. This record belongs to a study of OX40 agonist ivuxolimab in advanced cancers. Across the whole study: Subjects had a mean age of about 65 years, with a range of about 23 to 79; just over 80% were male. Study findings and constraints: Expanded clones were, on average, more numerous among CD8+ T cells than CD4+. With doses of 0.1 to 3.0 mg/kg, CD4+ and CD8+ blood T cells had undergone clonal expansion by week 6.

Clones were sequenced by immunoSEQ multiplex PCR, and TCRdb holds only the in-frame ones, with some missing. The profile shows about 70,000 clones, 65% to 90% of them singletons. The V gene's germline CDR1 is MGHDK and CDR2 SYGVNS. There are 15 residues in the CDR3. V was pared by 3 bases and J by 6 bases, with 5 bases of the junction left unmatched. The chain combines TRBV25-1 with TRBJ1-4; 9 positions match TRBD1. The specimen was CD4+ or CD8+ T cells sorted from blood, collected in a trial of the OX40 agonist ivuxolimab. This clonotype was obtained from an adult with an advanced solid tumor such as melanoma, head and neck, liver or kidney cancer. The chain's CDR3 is CASSDGGTGYEKLFF. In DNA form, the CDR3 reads TGTGCCAGCAGTGACGGCGGGACAGGGTATGAAAAACTGTTTTTT.